The T cell receptor beta chain under discussion was sequenced for a study of early T cells in non-severe SARS-CoV-2 infection. At the level of the study: The study sequenced bulk RNA from unsorted whole blood, with chains unpaired.

The protocol attached unique molecular identifiers to individual cDNA molecules. A single record per CDR3 protein comes from TCRdb applying MiXCR to the 5' RACE reads. The repertoire holds under 25,000 distinct CDR3 sequences, with 5% as singletons. The CDR3 has 18 amino acids. This clonotype occurred a few times. The origin of this receptor is an adult who was a healthcare worker with PCR-confirmed SARS-CoV-2 infection or an uninfected control (not recorded which). The specimen was whole blood. V usage is TRBV3-2 and J usage is TRBJ2-7; the D call of TRBD2 is as the table states it, not checked on the DNA. TRBV3-2 is recorded as a pseudogene. Here the CDR3 DNA reads TGTGCCAGCAGCCAAGATTGTAGGACTAGCGGGGCGCGCTACGAGCAGTACTTC. Its protein product is CASSQDCRTSGARYEQYF.